Presented here are 5 T cell receptor beta chains from one specimen sequenced in a study of follicular helper T cells after annual influenza vaccination. Only in-frame clones appear in the TCRdb table, and some are missing; sequencing was by immunoSEQ multiplex PCR. The sample carries approximately 5,000 clones, approximately 89% recorded once. Regarding time point: 2013-2014 season, 7 days after vaccination. The sequenced sample was CXCR5+ CD38- circulating T follicular helper cells from blood, obtained 7 days after influenza vaccination. As to subset: circulating Tfh, non-naive CD4+CXCR5+PD-1+ (ICOS+CD38+ or ICOS-CD38-). These receptors were taken from an adult who received the influenza vaccine.

J is TRBJ1-1 and V is TRBV10-2; the D gene is possibly TRBD1 (5 bases). V was cut by 7 bases and J by 7 bases, with 16 bases left in between. The CDR3 length is 13 residues. The germline V gene encodes CDR1 WSHSY and CDR2 SAAADI. CDR3 DNA sequence: TGCGCCAGCAAAGATGGGACTGCGAATGAAGCTTTCTTT. Its protein product is CASKDGTANEAFF.

The chain recombines TRBV6-5 with TRBJ1-6, with 10 nucleotides matching TRBD1. CDR1 is MNHEY, CDR2 SVGAGI, per germline. Losses at the gene ends were 0 bases for V and 6 bases for J; bases not matched to a gene: 2. The CDR3 runs 16 residues. Here the CDR3 DNA reads TGTGCCAGCAGTTACTCGAGGACAGGGGGTAATTCACCCCTCCACTTT. The encoded protein is CASSYSRTGGNSPLHF.

The V gene is TRBV6-5, the J gene TRBJ2-3; weak D call: TRBD2 (7 bases). The CDR3 sequence is 13 residues long. CDR1 is MNHEY and CDR2 is SVGAGI in the germline V gene. The germline V and J ends were trimmed by 8 bases and 7 bases, with 16 bases remaining between them. The CDR3 sequence is CASQGGGANTQYF. The CDR3 nucleotides read TGTGCCAGCCAAGGAGGGGGGGCAAATACGCAGTATTTT.

The J gene is TRBJ2-2, the V gene TRBV7-9; 7 positions agree with TRBD1. Germline lookup yields CDR1 SEHNR and CDR2 FQNEAQ (reference sequence). The trim removed 0 bases at V and 2 bases at J, leaving 3 bases unmatched. The CDR3 runs to 16 residues. The DNA for the CDR3 is TGTGCCAGCAGCTTAGCGACAGGGTTAAACACCGGGGAGCTGTTTTTT. Residues: CASSLATGLNTGELFF.

The chain has TRBV7-9 and TRBJ2-3; 9 bases match TRBD2. The CDR3 has 17 amino acids. Germline CDR1 reads SEHNR; CDR2 reads FQNEAQ (reference sequence). The V and J ends lost 0 bases and 5 bases, in that order; junction bases with no gene match: 9. CDR3 region: CASSLAAQREAVDTQYF. CDR3 DNA: TGTGCCAGCAGCTTAGCGGCCCAGCGGGAGGCGGTAGATACGCAGTATTTT.